This T cell receptor (beta chain) was sequenced for a study of cytomegalovirus exposure and HLA in healthy donors. This clone was picked up one time. No antigen is known for it. Overall study results and limits: One variant, a missense change in DCLRE1C, was linked in a later analysis to TCR beta V- and J-gene trimming. There were about 160 TCR beta chains listed as cytomegalovirus-associated.

Trimming pared 5 bases from V and 0 bases from J, leaving 7 bases between. CDR3 length: 13 amino acids. Germline CDR1 reads SGHAT; CDR2 reads FQDESV (reference sequence). 13 Jbeta primers and 60 Vbeta primers were used for the PCR. Sequencing used immunoSEQ multiplex PCR; TCRdb keeps in-frame clones, though not all of them. The profile covers some 140,000 clones, with roughly 78% appearing a single time and approximately 4.2% taken by the ten largest. This receptor was obtained from a man aged 45-65 years in good health and CMV-seropositive. The chain uses TRBV11-1 and TRBJ1-1; D is ambiguous. Sequenced material: PBMCs. Here the CDR3 DNA reads TGTGCCAGCAGCCCCCTTCTGAACACTGAAGCTTTCTTT. Protein sequence: CASSPLLNTEAFF.